This T cell receptor (beta chain) comes out of a study of T cells of healthy individuals. Trimming removed 3 bases at V and 3 bases at J, with 16 bases between. Germline V CDR1 and CDR2: SGDLS, YYNGEE. This CDR3 contains 16 residues. MiXCR, applied by TCRdb to the 5' RACE reads, yields one record per CDR3 protein. The table lists about 60,000 distinct CDR3 sequences, about a sixth of them singletons. This receptor was obtained from a human donor in good health. The V gene is TRBV9, the J gene TRBJ2-1, with D tentatively TRBD2 (6 bases). The DNA for the CDR3 is TGTGCCAGCAGCGGGACTACTCCTAAAAACTACAATGAGCAGTTCTTC. It encodes CASSGTTPKNYNEQFF.